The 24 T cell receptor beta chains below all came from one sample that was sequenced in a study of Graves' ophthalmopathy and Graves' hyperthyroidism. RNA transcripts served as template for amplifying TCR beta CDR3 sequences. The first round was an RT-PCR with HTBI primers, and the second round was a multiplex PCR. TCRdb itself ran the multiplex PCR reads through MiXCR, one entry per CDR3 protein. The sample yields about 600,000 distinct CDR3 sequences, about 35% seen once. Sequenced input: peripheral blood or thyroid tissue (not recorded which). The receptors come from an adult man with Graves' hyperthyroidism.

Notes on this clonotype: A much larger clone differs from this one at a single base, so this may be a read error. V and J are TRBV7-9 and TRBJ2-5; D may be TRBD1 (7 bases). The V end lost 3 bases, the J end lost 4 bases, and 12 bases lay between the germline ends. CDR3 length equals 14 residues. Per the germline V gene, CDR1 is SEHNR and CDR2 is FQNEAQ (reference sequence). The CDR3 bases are TGTGCCAGCAGCTTGGGGGGACAGCGAGAGACCCAGTACTTC. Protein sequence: CASSLGGQRETQYF.

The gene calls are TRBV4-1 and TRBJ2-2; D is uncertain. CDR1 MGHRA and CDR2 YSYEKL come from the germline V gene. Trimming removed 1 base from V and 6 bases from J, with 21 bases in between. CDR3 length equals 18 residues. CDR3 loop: CASSQAAWTPEGPGELFF. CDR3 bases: TGCGCCAGCAGCCAAGCGGCCTGGACCCCCGAAGGTCCCGGGGAGCTGTTTTTT.

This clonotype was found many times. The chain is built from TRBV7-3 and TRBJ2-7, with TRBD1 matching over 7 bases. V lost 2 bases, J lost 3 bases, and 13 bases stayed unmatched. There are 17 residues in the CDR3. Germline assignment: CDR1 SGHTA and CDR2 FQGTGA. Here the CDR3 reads CASSLEPPPQGSYEQYF. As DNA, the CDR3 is TGTGCCAGCAGCTTAGAGCCCCCACCACAGGGGAGCTACGAGCAGTACTTC.

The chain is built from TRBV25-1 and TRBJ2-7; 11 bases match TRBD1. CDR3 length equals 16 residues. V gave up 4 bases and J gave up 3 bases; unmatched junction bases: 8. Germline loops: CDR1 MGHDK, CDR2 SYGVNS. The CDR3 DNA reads TGTGCCAGCAGTGTATCCCGGGACAGGGGGGACTACGAGCAGTACTTC. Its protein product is CASSVSRDRGDYEQYF.

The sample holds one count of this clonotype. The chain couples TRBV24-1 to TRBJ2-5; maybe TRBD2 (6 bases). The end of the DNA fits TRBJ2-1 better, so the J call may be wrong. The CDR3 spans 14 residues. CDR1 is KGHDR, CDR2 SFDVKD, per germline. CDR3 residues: CATSGETTSNEQFF. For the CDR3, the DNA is TGTGCCACCAGTGGAGAAACGACTAGCAATGAGCAGTTCTTC.

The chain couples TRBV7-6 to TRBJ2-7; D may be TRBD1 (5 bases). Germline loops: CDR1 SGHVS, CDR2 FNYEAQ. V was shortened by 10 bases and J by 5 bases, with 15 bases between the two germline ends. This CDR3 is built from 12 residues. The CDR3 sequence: CATEPGYDEQYF. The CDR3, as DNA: TGTGCCACAGAGCCAGGGTACGACGAGCAGTACTTC.

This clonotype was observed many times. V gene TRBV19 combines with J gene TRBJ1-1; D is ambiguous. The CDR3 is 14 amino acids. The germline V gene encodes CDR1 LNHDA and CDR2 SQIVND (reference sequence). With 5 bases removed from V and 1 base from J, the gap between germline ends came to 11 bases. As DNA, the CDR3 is TGTGCCAGTAGTCCGGGTCCAGGGAACACTGAAGCTTTCTTT. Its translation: CASSPGPGNTEAFF.

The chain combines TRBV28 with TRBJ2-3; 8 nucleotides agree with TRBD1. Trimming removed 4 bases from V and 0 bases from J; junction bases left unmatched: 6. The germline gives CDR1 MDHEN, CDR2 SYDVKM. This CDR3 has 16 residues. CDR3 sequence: CASSSRDRMSTDTQYF. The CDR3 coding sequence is TGTGCCAGCAGTTCACGGGACAGGATGAGCACAGATACGCAGTATTTT.

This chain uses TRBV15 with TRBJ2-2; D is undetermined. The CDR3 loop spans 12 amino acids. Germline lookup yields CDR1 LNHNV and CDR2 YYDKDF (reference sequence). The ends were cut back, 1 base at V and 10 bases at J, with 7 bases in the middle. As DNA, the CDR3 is TGTGCCACCAGCAGAGTCGGCCAGGAGCTGTTTTTT. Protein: CATSRVGQELFF.

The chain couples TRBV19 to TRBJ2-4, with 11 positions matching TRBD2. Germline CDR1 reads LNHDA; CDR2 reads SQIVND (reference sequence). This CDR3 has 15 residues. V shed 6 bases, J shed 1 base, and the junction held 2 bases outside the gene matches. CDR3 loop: CASRVAGGAKNIQYF. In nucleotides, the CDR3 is TGTGCCAGTAGAGTAGCGGGAGGGGCCAAAAACATTCAGTACTTC.

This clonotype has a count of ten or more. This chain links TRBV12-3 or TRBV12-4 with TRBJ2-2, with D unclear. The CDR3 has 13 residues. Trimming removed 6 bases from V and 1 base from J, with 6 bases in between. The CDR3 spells CASRAENTGELFF. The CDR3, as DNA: TGTGCCAGCAGGGCGGAGAACACCGGGGAGCTGTTTTTT.

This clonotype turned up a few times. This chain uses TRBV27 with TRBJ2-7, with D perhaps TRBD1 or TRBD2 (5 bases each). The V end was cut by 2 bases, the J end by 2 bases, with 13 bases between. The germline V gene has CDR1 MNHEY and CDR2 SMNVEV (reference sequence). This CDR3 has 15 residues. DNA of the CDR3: TGTGCCAGCAGTTTAGGGGCGGGTTCAACCTACGAGCAGTACTTC. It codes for CASSLGAGSTYEQYF.

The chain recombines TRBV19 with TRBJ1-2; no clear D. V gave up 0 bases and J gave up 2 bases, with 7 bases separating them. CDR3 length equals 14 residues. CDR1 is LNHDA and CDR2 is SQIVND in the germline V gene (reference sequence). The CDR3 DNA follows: TGTGCCAGTAGTATAGAGACGGCCAACTATGGCTACACCTTC. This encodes CASSIETANYGYTF.

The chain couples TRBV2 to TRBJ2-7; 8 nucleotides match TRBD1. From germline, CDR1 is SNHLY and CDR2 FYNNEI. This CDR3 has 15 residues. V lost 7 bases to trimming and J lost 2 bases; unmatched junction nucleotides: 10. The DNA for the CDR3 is TGTGCCAGCACCGAACCGGGACAGGTACCCTACGAGCAGTACTTC. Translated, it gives CASTEPGQVPYEQYF.

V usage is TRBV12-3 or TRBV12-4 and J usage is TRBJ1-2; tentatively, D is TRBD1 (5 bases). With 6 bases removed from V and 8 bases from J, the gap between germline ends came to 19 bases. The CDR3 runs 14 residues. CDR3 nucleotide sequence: TGTGCCAGCAGCCCAAACTACCGGGGGAAAGGCTACACCTTC. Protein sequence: CASSPNYRGKGYTF.

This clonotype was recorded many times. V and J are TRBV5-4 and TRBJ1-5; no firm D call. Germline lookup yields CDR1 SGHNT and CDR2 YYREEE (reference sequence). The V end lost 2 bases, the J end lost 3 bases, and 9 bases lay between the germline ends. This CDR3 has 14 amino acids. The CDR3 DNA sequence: TGTGCCAGCAGCTTCGGAGGATACAATCAGCCCCAGCATTTT. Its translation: CASSFGGYNQPQHF. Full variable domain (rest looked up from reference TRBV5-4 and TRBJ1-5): ETGVTQSPTHLIKTRGQQVTLRCSSQSGHNTVSWYQQALGQGPQFIFQYYREEENGRGNFPPRFSGLQFPNYSSELNVNALELDDSALYLCASSFGGYNQPQHFGDGTRLSIL.

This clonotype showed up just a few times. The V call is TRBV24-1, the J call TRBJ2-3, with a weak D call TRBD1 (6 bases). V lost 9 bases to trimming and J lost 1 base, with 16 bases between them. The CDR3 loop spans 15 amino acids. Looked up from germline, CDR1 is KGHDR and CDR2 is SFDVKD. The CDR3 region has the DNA TGTGCCACCGGCGGCAGGGGTGATCGCACAGATACGCAGTATTTT. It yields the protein CATGGRGDRTDTQYF.

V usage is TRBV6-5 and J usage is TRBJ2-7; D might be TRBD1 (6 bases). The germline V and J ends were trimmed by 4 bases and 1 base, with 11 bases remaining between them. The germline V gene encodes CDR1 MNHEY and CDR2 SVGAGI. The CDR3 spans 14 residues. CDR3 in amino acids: CASSSPGTSYEQYF. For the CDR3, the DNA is TGTGCCAGCAGTTCGCCCGGGACATCCTACGAGCAGTACTTC.

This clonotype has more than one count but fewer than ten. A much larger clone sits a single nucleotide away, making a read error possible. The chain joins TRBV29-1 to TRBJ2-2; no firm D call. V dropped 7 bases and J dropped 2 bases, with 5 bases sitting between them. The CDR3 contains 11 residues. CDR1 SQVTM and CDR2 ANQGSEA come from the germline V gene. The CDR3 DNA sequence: TGCAGCGGTCGAAACACCGGGGAGCTGTTTTTT. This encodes CSGRNTGELFF.

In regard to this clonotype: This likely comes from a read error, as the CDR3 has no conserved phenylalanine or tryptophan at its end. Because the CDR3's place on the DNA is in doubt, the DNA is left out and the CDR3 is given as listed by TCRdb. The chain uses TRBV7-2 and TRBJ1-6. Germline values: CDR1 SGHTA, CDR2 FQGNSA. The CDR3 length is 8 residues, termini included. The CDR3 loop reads CASSSGRS.

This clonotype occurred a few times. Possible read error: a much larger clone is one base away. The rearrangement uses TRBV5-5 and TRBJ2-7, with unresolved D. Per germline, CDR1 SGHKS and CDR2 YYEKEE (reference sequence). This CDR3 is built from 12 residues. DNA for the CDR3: TGTGCCAGCAGCGGGTCCGTTTACGGGCAGTACTTC. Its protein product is CASSGSVYGQYF.

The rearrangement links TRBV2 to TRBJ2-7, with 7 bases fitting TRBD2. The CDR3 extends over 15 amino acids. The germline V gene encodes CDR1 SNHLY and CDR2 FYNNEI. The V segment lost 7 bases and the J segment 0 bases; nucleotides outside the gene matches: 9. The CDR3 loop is CASMDPGGSSYEQYF. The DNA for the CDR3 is TGTGCCAGCATGGATCCGGGAGGCAGCTCCTACGAGCAGTACTTC.

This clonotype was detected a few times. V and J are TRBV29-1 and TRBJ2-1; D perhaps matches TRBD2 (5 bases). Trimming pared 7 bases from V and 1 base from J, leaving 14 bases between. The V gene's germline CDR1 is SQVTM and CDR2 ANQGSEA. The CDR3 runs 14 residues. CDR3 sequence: CSAGGGWSYNEQFF. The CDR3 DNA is TGCAGCGCAGGTGGAGGCTGGTCCTACAATGAGCAGTTCTTC.

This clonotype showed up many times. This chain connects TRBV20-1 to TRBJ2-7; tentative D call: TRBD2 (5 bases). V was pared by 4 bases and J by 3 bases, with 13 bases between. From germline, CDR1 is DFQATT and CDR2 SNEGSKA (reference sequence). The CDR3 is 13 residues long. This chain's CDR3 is CSAIGLTVYEQYF. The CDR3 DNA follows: TGCAGTGCTATTGGACTTACCGTCTACGAGCAGTACTTC.